This TCR beta chain came from a study of post-analysis software for immune sequencing data (dated by TCRdb to between 2014 and 2017). With respect to the entire study: The recorded disease courses included relapsing-remitting, secondary progressive and progressive-relapsing multiple sclerosis, and some patients had no subtype annotation. The patient repertoires were compared against roughly 12 previously published healthy control repertoires obtained from donors aged 6 to 25 years. A subset of samples was prepared in parallel using single-end sample barcoding, then pooled and co-amplified after Illumina adapter ligation. The paper as a whole reports these results and caveats: Direct clustering with F measure revealed strong co-clustering of samples prepared in the same batch, which led to a batch-effect correction. The control group was slightly older than the multiple sclerosis patient group. Significantly lower normalized Chao1 diversity was found in multiple sclerosis patients than in controls, suggesting substantial peripheral T-cell clonal expansion.

To demonstrate the VDJtools post-analysis software, TCR beta repertoires were profiled from the peripheral blood of more than ten young patients with multiple sclerosis. The patients with multiple sclerosis were children and adolescents between roughly 6 and 17 years of age. This clonotype has only a few counts. It lacks a known antigen. There are no base qualities to consult, and no much larger clone falls within one base. Receptors were amplified or captured by PCR. Data came from an Illumina HiSeq 2500. To reduce PCR and sequencing biases, unique molecular identifiers were incorporated into the TCR beta cDNA libraries. Per 1 to 10 million input T cells, some 500,000 cDNA molecules were obtained, such that each molecule approximated one T cell. The patient libraries were prepared and sequenced with the same protocol used for the earlier healthy control dataset. Samples belonging to the same batch were prepared together, multiplexed and sequenced on a shared HiSeq lane. Under the source paper's analysis protocol: Raw barcoded reads were processed with MIGEC, discarding single-read molecular identifier groups before consensus assembly and CDR3 extraction. VDJtools was used for post-analysis of the clonotype tables, and diversity was normalized by down-sampling every dataset to the size of the smallest sample. To correct batch-related cross-sample contamination, repertoire overlap clustering matched CDR3 amino acid sequences but not nucleotide sequences. TCRdb handled the public reads itself, with Q25 trimming in fastp and clone calling in MiXCR, and kept productive beta chains. Identical CDR3 protein sequences are pooled into one entry, listed with their most common genes and DNA. The V and J calls and clone size are TCRdb's, not the authors'. This sample has roughly 540,000 distinct CDR3 sequences in its table, and 30% to 40% of those were observed once. In total, the top ten clones hold around 6.1% of the sample.

This TCR was sampled from a girl aged 2-17 years with multiple sclerosis. Material for sequencing was blood.

The nucleotide sequence is TGTGCCAGCAGCCAAGGGACAGGGGGCTCACCCCTCCACTTT. Translated, it reads CASSQGTGGSPLHF. This chain is built from TRBV6-5 and TRBJ1-6; a stretch of 12 junction bases matches TRBD1. Looking up the germline V gene yields CDR1 MNHEY and CDR2 SVGAGI. V ends up 6 bases short and J 10 bases short, with an unmatched junction base count of 4. The CDR3, from cysteine to phenylalanine, totals 14 residues. The DNA shown is the 42-base CDR3, in frame from base 1.